These 6 T cell receptor beta chains came from one sample sequenced in a study of human T cells and chemical hapten exposure. TCRdb re-called the RACE reads with MiXCR, one entry per CDR3 protein. The table lists about 100,000 distinct CDR3 sequences, 9.5% to 11% of them singletons. Time point in this sample: patch test 1, 2 weeks after DPC sensitization. Sample treatment: therapeutic diphenylcyclopropenone sensitization with weekly scalp DPC. This sample comprised whole blood, obtained in connection with sensitization to the hapten diphenylcyclopropenone (DPC). Every receptor here comes from a middle-aged woman with alopecia areata. Some clones in this sample may be carry-over from other donors' samples.

The V gene is TRBV28, the J gene TRBJ2-3; TRBD2 agrees at 13 bases. The CDR3 loop spans 17 amino acids. The V gene end was trimmed by 5 bases and the J gene end by 3 bases; junction bases not matched to a gene: 8. CDR1 and CDR2 (germline): MDHEN, SYDVKM. CDR3 protein: CASSPWTSGRETDTQYF. For the CDR3, the DNA is TGTGCCAGCAGTCCTTGGACTAGCGGGAGAGAAACAGATACGCAGTATTTT.

This clonotype has a count of ten or more. The rearrangement links TRBV6-2 or TRBV6-3 to TRBJ1-5, with a possible D match to TRBD1 (6 bases). Germline-derived CDR1 and CDR2 are MNHEY and SVGEGT. V shed 6 bases and J shed 3 bases, with 15 bases lying between them. There are 15 residues in the CDR3. The CDR3 bases are TGTGCCAGCAGCCAAAGGGGGGCGGACAATCAGCCCCAGCATTTT. Translation: CASSQRGADNQPQHF.

The V gene is TRBV7-6, the J gene TRBJ2-3; D tentatively reads TRBD1 or TRBD2 (5 bases each). The CDR3 has 15 amino acids. V was shortened by 4 bases and J by 1 base, with 12 bases between the two germline ends. CDR1 and CDR2 from the germline V gene are SGHVS and FNYEAQ. CDR3 sequence: CASSSGTLGTDTQYF. The CDR3 DNA reads TGTGCCAGCAGCTCCGGGACCTTGGGCACAGATACGCAGTATTTT.

The chain combines TRBV7-9 with TRBJ2-1, with 11 bases aligning to TRBD1. CDR3 length: 14 residues. The V gene's germline CDR1 is SEHNR and CDR2 FQNEAQ (reference sequence). Germline trimming cut 1 base from V and 9 bases from J; bases unmatched to any gene: 2. CDR3: CASSLGTGGGEQFF. The CDR3 DNA sequence: TGTGCCAGCAGCTTAGGGACAGGGGGCGGTGAGCAGTTCTTC. Using reference TRBV7-9 and TRBJ2-1 for the parts outside the CDR3, the full variable domain is DTGVSQNPRHKITKRGQNVTFRCDPISEHNRLYWYRQTLGQGPEFLTYFQNEAQLEKSRLLSDRFSAERPKGSFSTLEIQRTEQGDSAMYLCASSLGTGGGEQFFGPGTRLTVL.

The chain recombines TRBV21-1 with TRBJ2-2; the table's D call of TRBD2 was not tested on the DNA. TRBV21-1 constitutes a pseudogene. CDR3 length equals 15 residues. CDR3 protein: CASSISPSGPGELFF. The CDR3 nucleotides read TGTGCCAGCAGCATTTCCCCTAGCGGCCCAGGGGAGCTGTTTTTT.

This clonotype came up many times. This chain links TRBV12-3 or TRBV12-4 with TRBJ2-4, with D perhaps given as TRBD1 or TRBD2 (6 bases each). The CDR3 is 14 residues long. V was shortened by 5 bases and J by 6 bases, with 14 bases between the two germline ends. The CDR3 bases are TGTGCCAGCAGTCCTAGGGGGGCAGTAAACATTCAGTACTTC. This gives the protein CASSPRGAVNIQYF.